Below are 2 T cell receptor beta chains sequenced from a single sample in a study of regulatory T cells in long-lasting Graves disease. Time point described: newly diagnosed GD, antithyroid drugs for less than 3 months. PBMC RNA was the source of the TCR library. With iRepertoire HTBI primers and Arm-PCR of CDR3 regions, TCR beta libraries were built. Each CDR3 protein gets one entry after TCRdb re-called the multiplex PCR reads with MiXCR. The table shows approximately 400,000 distinct CDR3 sequences, with about 15% occurring only once. These records were also assigned to another study, of T cells in Graves' hyperthyroidism and ophthalmopathy.

Sequencing was performed on peripheral blood mononuclear cells (PBMCs), taken at new diagnosis, from a patient treated with antithyroid drugs. The receptors stem from a woman under 40 with Graves disease.

The chain joins TRBV9 to TRBJ2-2; 7 bases line up with TRBD1. Per the germline V gene, CDR1 is SGDLS and CDR2 is YYNGEE. The CDR3 length is 18 residues. V was pared by 4 bases and J by 7 bases, with 19 bases of the junction left unmatched. CDR3 nucleotides: TGTGCCAGCAGCCCCCGCTTCCAAAGACAGGGCGGACTCGGGGAGCTGTTTTTT. It translates to CASSPRFQRQGGLGELFF.

The sample holds a few counts of this clonotype. The chain joins TRBV7-2 to TRBJ2-7; 13 positions agree with TRBD2. This CDR3 comprises 22 residues. V shed 2 bases, J shed 3 bases, and the junction held 22 bases outside the gene matches. Germline V gene data show CDR1 as SGHTA and CDR2 as FQGNSA. The chain's CDR3 is CASSLLPLATSGRARALYEQYF. The CDR3 DNA follows: TGTGCCAGCAGCTTATTACCCCTGGCTACTAGCGGGAGGGCGCGCGCCCTCTACGAGCAGTACTTC.